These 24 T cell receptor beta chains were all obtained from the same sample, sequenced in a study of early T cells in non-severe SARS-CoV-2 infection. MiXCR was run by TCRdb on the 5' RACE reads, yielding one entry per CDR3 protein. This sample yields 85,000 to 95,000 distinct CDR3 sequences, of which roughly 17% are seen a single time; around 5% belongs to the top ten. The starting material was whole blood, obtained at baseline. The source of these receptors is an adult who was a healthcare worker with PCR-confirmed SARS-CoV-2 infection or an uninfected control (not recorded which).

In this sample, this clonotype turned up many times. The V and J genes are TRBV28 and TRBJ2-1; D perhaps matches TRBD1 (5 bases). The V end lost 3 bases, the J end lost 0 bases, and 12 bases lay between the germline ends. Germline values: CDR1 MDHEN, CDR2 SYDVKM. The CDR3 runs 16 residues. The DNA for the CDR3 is TGTGCCAGCAGTTTTGGGGCGCAGGGCTCCTACAATGAGCAGTTCTTC. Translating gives CASSFGAQGSYNEQFF.

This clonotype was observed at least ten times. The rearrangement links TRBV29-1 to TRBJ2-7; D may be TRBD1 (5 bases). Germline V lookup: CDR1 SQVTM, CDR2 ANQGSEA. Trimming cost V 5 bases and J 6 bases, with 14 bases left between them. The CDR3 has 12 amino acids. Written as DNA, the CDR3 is TGCAGCGTTTCGAAGGGGCCTGGCGAGCAGTACTTC. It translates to CSVSKGPGEQYF.

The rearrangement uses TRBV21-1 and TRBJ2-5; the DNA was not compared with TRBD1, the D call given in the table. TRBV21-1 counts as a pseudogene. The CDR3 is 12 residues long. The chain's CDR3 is CAPPGEGETQYF. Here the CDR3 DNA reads TGTGCCCCCCCGGGAGAGGGAGAGACCCAGTACTTC.

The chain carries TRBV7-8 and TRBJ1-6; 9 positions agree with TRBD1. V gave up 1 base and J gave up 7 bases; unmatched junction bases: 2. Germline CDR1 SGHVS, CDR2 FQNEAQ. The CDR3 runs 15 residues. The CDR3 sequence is CASSLVGTGNSPLHF. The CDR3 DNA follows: TGTGCCAGCAGCTTAGTTGGGACAGGGAATTCACCCCTCCACTTT.

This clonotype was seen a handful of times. Here the CDR3 reads CASSLDGGSSYNEQFF. In DNA form, the CDR3 reads TGTGCCAGCAGCTTAGATGGCGGGAGCTCCTACAATGAGCAGTTCTTC. The gene calls are TRBV11-2 and TRBJ2-1, with 7 bases lining up with TRBD2. There are 16 residues in the CDR3. Trimming at V came to 0 bases and at J to 0 bases, leaving 2 bases not matched to a gene. Germline assignment: CDR1 SGHAT and CDR2 FQNNGV.

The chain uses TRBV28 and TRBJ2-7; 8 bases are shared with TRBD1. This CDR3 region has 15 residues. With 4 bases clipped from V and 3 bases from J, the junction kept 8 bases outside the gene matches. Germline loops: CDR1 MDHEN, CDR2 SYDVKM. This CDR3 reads CASSSHHDRGYEQYF. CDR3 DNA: TGTGCCAGCAGTTCCCACCATGACAGGGGCTACGAGCAGTACTTC. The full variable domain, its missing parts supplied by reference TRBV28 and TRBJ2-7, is DVKVTQSSRYLVKRTGEKVFLECVQDMDHENMFWYRQDPGLGLRLIYFSYDVKMKEKGDIPEGYSVSREKKERFSLILESASTNQTSMYLCASSSHHDRGYEQYFGPGTRLTVT.

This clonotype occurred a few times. CDR3 DNA sequence: TGCGCCAGCAGCTTGGTGGTGGGAAGGCCCTACAATGAGCAGTTCTTC. Translating gives CASSLVVGRPYNEQFF. This chain joins TRBV5-1 and TRBJ2-1; no firm D call. The CDR3 loop spans 16 amino acids. The ends were cut back, 0 bases at V and 2 bases at J, with 12 bases in the middle. The germline V gene has CDR1 SGHRS and CDR2 YFSETQ.

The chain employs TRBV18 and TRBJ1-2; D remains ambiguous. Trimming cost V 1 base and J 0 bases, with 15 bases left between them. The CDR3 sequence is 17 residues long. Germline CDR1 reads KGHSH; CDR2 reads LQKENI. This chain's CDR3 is CASSPLRGSTANYGYTF. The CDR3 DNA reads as TGTGCCAGCTCACCACTGAGAGGGAGCACAGCTAACTATGGCTACACCTTC. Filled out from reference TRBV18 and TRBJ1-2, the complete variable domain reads NAGVMQNPRHLVRRRGQEARLRCSPMKGHSHVYWYRQLPEEGLKFMVYLQKENIIDESGMPKERFSAEFPKEGPSILRIQQVVRGDSAAYFCASSPLRGSTANYGYTFGSGTRLTVV.

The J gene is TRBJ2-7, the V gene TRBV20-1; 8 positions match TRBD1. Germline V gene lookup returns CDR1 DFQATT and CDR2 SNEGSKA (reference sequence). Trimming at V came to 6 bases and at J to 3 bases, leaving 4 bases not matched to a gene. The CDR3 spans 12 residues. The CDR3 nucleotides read TGCAGTGCGGGGGGACAGGTCTACGAGCAGTACTTC. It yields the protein CSAGGQVYEQYF.

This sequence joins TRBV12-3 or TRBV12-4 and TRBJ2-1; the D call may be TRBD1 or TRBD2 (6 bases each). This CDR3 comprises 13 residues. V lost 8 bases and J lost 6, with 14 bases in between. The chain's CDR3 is CASRPGAGNEQFF. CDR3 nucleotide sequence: TGTGCCAGCCGGCCGGGGGCGGGCAATGAGCAGTTCTTC.

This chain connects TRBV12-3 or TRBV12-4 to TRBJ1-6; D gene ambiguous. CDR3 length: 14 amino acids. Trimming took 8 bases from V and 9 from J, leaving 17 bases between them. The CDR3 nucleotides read TGTGCCAGCGTATCCGCTACCGATAGTTCACCCCTCCACTTT. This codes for CASVSATDSSPLHF.

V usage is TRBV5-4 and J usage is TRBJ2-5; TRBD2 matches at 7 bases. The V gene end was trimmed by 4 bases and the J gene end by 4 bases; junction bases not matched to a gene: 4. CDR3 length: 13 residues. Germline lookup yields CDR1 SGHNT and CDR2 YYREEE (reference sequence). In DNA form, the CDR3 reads TGTGCCAGCAGCGGGGACTATAGAGAGACCCAGTACTTC. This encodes CASSGDYRETQYF.

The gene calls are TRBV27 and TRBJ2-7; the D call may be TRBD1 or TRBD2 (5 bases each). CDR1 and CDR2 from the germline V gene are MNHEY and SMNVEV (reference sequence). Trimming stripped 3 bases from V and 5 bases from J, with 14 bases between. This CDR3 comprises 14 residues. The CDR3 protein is CASSLTAGTHEQYF. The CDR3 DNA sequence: TGTGCCAGCAGTTTGACCGCCGGGACCCACGAGCAGTACTTC.

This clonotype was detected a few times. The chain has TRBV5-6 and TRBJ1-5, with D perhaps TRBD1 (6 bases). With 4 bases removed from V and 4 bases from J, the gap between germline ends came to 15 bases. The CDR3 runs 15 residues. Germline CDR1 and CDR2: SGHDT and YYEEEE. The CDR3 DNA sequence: TGTGCCAGCAGCCCAGCGGGGACACAGAATCAGCCCCAGCATTTT. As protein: CASSPAGTQNQPQHF.

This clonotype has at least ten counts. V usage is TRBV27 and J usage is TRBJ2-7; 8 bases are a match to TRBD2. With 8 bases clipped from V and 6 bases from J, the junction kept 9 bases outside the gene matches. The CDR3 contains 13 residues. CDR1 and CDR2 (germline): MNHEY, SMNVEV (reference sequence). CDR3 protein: CASGVGRASEQYF. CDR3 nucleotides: TGTGCCAGCGGGGTCGGGAGGGCGTCCGAGCAGTACTTC.

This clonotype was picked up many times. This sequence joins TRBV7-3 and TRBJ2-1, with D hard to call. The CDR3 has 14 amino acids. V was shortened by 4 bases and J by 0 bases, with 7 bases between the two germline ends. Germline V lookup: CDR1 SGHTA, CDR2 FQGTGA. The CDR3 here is CASSSTSSYNEQFF. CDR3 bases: TGTGCCAGCAGCTCGACCAGCTCCTACAATGAGCAGTTCTTC.

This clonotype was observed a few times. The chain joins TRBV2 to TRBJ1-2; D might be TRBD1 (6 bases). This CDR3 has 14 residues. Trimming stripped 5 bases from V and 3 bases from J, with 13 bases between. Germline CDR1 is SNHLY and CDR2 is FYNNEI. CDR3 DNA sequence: TGTGCCAGCAGTTTAGGACAGTACCACTATGGCTACACCTTC. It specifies CASSLGQYHYGYTF. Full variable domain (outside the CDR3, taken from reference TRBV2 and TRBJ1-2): EPEVTQTPSHQVTQMGQEVILRCVPISNHLYFYWYRQILGQKVEFLVSFYNNEISEKSEIFDDQFSVERPDGSNFTLKIRSTKLEDSAMYFCASSLGQYHYGYTFGSGTRLTVV.

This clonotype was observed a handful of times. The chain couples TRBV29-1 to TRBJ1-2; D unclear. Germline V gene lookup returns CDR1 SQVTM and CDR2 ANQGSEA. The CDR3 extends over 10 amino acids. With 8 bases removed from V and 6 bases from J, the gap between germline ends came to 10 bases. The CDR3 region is CSSQADGYTF. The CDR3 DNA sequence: TGCAGCTCTCAGGCGGATGGCTACACCTTC.

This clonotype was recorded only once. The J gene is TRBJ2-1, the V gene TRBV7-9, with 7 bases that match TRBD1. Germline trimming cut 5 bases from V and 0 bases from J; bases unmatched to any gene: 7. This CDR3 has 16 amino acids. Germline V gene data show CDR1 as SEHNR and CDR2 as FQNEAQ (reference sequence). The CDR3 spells CASSQGDLSSYNEQFF. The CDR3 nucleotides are TGTGCCAGCAGCCAGGGGGACCTAAGCTCCTACAATGAGCAGTTCTTC.

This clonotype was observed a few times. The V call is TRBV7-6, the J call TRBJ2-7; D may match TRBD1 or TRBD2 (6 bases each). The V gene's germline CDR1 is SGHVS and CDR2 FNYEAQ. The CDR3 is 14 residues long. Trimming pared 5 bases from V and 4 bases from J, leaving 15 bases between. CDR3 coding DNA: TGTGCCAGCAGCCAGGGGCAGGGGAGGTACGAGCAGTACTTC. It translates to CASSQGQGRYEQYF.

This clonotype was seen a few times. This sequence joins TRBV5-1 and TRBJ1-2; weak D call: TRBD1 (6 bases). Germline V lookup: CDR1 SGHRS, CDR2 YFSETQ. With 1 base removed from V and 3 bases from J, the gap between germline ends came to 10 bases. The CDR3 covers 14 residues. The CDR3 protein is CASSLYGGDYGYTF. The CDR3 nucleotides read TGCGCCAGCAGCTTGTACGGGGGCGACTATGGCTACACCTTC.

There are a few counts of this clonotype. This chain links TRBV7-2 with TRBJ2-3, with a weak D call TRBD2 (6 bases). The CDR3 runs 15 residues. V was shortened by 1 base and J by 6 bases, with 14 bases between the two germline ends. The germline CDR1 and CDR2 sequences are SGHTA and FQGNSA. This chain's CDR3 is CASSLGLPAGDTQYF. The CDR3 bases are TGTGCCAGCAGCTTAGGACTACCGGCGGGGGATACGCAGTATTTT.

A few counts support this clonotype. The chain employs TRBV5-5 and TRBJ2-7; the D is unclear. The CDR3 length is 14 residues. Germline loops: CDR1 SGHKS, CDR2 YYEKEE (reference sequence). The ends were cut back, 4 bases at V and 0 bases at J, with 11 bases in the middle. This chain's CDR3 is CASSNWLPSYEQYF. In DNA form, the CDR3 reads TGTGCCAGCAGCAATTGGCTCCCCTCCTACGAGCAGTACTTC.

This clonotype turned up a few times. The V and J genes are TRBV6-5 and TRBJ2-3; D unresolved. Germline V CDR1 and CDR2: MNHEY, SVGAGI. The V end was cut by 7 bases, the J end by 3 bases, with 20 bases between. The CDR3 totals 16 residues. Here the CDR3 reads CASKRFSETTTDTQYF. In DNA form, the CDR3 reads TGTGCCAGCAAGAGATTCAGCGAGACCACGACAGATACGCAGTATTTT.